This T cell receptor (beta chain) emerged from a study of blood T cell repertoires in COVID-19. Original methodology: It was from reference gene primer amplification that nucleated cell counts were estimated. The assay was immunoSEQ multiplex PCR, and TCRdb's table has in-frame clones only and misses some. The DNA gave D and trimming, while V, J and clone size come from that table. The sample lists 150,000 or so clones; approximately 86% were seen once. The CDR3 totals 14 residues. Germline V gene sequence: CDR1 LNHDA, CDR2 SQIVND (reference sequence). Deletions cut 6 bases from V and 7 bases from J, with 16 bases between. This clone was seen only a few times.

This receptor was taken from a woman between 40 and 55 years old who had been exposed to COVID-19. The chain employs TRBV19 and TRBJ1-5, with D perhaps TRBD1 (6 bases). Sequencing was performed on PBMCs or T cells enriched from blood (not recorded which). The CDR3 loop is CASSPGQSGQPQHF. The DNA of the CDR3 is TGTGCCAGTAGCCCCGGACAGTCCGGGCAGCCCCAGCATTTT.